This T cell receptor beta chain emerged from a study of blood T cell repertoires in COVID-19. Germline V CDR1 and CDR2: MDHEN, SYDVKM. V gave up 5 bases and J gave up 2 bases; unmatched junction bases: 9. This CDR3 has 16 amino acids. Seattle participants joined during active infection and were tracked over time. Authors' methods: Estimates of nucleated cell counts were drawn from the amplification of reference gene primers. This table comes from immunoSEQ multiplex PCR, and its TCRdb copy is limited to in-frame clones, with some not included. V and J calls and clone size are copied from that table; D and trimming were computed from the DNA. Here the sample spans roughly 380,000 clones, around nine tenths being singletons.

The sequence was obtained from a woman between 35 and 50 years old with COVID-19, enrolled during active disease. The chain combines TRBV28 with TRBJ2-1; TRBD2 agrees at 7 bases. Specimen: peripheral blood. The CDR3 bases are TGTGCCAGCAGTGGGGGGGAGGCGGGGGCCTACAATGAGCAGTTCTTC. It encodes CASSGGEAGAYNEQFF. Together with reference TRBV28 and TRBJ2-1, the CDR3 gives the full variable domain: DVKVTQSSRYLVKRTGEKVFLECVQDMDHENMFWYRQDPGLGLRLIYFSYDVKMKEKGDIPEGYSVSREKKERFSLILESASTNQTSMYLCASSGGEAGAYNEQFFGPGTRLTVL.